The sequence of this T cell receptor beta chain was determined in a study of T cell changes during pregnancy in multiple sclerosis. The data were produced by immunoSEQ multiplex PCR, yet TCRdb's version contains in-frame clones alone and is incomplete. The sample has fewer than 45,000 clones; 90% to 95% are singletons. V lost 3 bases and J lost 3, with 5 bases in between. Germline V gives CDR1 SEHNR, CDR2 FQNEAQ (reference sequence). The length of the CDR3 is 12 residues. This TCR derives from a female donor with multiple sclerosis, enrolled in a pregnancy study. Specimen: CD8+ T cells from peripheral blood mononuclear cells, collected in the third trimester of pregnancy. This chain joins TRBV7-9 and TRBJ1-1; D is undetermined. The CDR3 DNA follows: TGTGCCAGCAGCTTCGGTGACACTGAAGCTTTCTTT. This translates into CASSFGDTEAFF.